These 9 T cell receptor beta chains were all obtained from the same sample, sequenced in a study of T-cell memory formation after mild COVID-19. In TCRdb, the 5' RACE reads were re-called with MiXCR into one record per CDR3 protein. The data show a few hundred thousand distinct CDR3 sequences, more than 15% seen once. Sequenced: PBMCs or a T cell subset sorted from them (not recorded which). These receptors were taken from a man aged 18 to 30 who had mild COVID-19 (a few samples of this study predate the infection). Cell type and time point are not known.

This clonotype was recorded many times. The chain combines TRBV7-9 with TRBJ2-1; 8 bases agree with TRBD2. V was clipped by 5 bases and J by 0 bases; unmatched bases: 12. This CDR3 contains 18 residues. Germline CDR1 SEHNR, CDR2 FQNEAQ (reference sequence). CDR3 loop: CASSPPTSGENSYNEQFF. The DNA for the CDR3 is TGTGCCAGCAGCCCCCCAACTAGCGGTGAAAACTCCTACAATGAGCAGTTCTTC. The full variable domain, with the rest looked up from reference TRBV7-9 and TRBJ2-1, is DTGVSQNPRHKITKRGQNVTFRCDPISEHNRLYWYRQTLGQGPEFLTYFQNEAQLEKSRLLSDRFSAERPKGSFSTLEIQRTEQGDSAMYLCASSPPTSGENSYNEQFFGPGTRLTVL.

CDR3 coding DNA: TGTGCCAGCAGTTATTTGGGTCTTGCTACGCAGTATTTT. Amino acid sequence: CASSYLGLATQYF. The chain recombines TRBV6-2 or TRBV6-3 with TRBJ2-3; D ambiguous. The CDR3 runs 13 residues. Trimming left V 3 bases short and J 8 bases short, with 12 bases between. Germline loops: CDR1 MNHEY, CDR2 SVGEGT.

This clonotype has just a few counts. The V call is TRBV6-5, the J call TRBJ1-2; 11 nucleotides agree with TRBD1. CDR1 is MNHEY and CDR2 is SVGAGI in the germline V gene. Losses at the gene ends were 2 bases for V and 6 bases for J; bases not matched to a gene: 8. The CDR3 consists of 16 residues. The CDR3 DNA reads TGTGCCAGCAGTTACATAAGGGACAGGGGGACCCATGGCTACACCTTC. Translated, it gives CASSYIRDRGTHGYTF.

This clonotype came up a few times. The rearrangement links TRBV7-8 to TRBJ1-4; D is perhaps TRBD1 (5 bases). Trimming pared 4 bases from V and 7 bases from J, leaving 13 bases between. Germline lookup yields CDR1 SGHVS and CDR2 FQNEAQ. This CDR3 is 14 amino acids long. CDR3 bases: TGTGCCAGCAGCTCGCGACAGAGGAGTGAAAAACTGTTTTTT. This encodes CASSSRQRSEKLFF.

This clonotype was detected a few times. This rearrangement joins TRBV15 to TRBJ2-2; either TRBD1 or TRBD2 may fit D (5 bases each). The germline gives CDR1 LNHNV, CDR2 YYDKDF (reference sequence). V lost 0 bases to trimming and J lost 10 bases, with 6 bases between them. This CDR3 region has 12 residues. This CDR3 reads CATSREGTELFF. CDR3 bases: TGTGCCACCAGCAGAGAGGGGACGGAGCTGTTTTTT.

J is TRBJ1-5 and V is TRBV24-1; D is undetermined. The V gene's germline CDR1 is KGHDR and CDR2 SFDVKD. V shed 5 bases and J shed 2 bases, with 3 bases lying between them. The CDR3 is made up of 12 amino acids. CDR3 nucleotides: TGTGCCACCAGTGTCGGCAATCAGCCCCAGCATTTT. Residues: CATSVGNQPQHF.

V is TRBV6-2 or TRBV6-3 and J is TRBJ1-5; D is possibly TRBD1 (5 bases). Trimming pared 1 base from V and 1 base from J, leaving 14 bases between. Germline V gene sequence: CDR1 MNHEY, CDR2 SVGEGT. The CDR3 consists of 17 residues. The CDR3 DNA reads TGTGCCAGCAGTTACTTAGCAGGGTACGGGAGCAATCAGCCCCAGCATTTT. Protein: CASSYLAGYGSNQPQHF.

V usage is TRBV28 and J usage is TRBJ2-5; D perhaps matches TRBD1 (5 bases). The CDR3 spans 14 residues. Germline V gene data show CDR1 as MDHEN and CDR2 as SYDVKM. Trimming cost V 6 bases and J 0 bases, with 11 bases left between them. Here the CDR3 reads CASRRGPYQETQYF. The CDR3 bases are TGTGCCAGCAGAAGGGGCCCCTACCAAGAGACCCAGTACTTC.

In this sample, this clonotype turned up a few times. The chain is built from TRBV7-6 and TRBJ2-1; perhaps TRBD1 as D (5 bases). This CDR3 has 14 amino acids. Germline loops: CDR1 SGHVS, CDR2 FNYEAQ. Trimming removed 5 bases from V and 6 bases from J, with 14 bases in between. CDR3 in DNA: TGTGCCAGCAGCGGCCCCCGACAGACCAATGAGCAGTTCTTC. Residues: CASSGPRQTNEQFF.